This is a list of T cell receptor beta chains from one sample in a study of T cells in Graves' hyperthyroidism and ophthalmopathy. TCRdb itself ran the multiplex PCR reads through MiXCR, one entry per CDR3 protein. This sample yields around 600,000 distinct CDR3 sequences, of which over 40% are seen a single time; roughly 6.5% belongs to the top ten. Material: peripheral blood or thyroid tissue (not recorded which). The source is an adult man with Graves' disease, either hyperthyroidism or ophthalmopathy (not recorded which). Each CDR3 is given with its conserved first and last residue. D genes are given only for firm matches.

V,D,J,CDR3
TRBV6-5,NA,TRBJ2-5,CASSFQVVQETQYF
TRBV2,NA,TRBJ1-1,CASTPLRNTEAFF
TRBV4-1,TRBD1,TRBJ1-1,CASSQTTGTVEAFF
TRBV6-1,NA,TRBJ1-1,CASRARGLNTEAFF
TRBV9,NA,TRBJ2-7,CASSVDPEGSYEQYF
TRBV7-8,NA,TRBJ1-3,CASSLGGNPYGNTIYF
TRBV2,TRBD1,TRBJ1-5,CASSFRGQANQPQHF
TRBV29-1,TRBD1,TRBJ2-7,CSVLDPRGSYEQYF
TRBV12-3/TRBV12-4,NA,TRBJ1-2,CASSLVYYGYTF
TRBV24-1,NA,TRBJ1-4,CATSMGGGGEKLFF
TRBV7-9,NA,TRBJ2-2,CASSLGLSGELFF
TRBV6-1,TRBD2,TRBJ2-7,CASSQDWASGMVPYEQYF
TRBV29-1,NA,TRBJ1-1,CSVVGTSAFF
TRBV14,NA,TRBJ1-3,CASSQFGGAGNTIYF
TRBV9,NA,TRBJ1-2,CASSEWSAIGGYTF
TRBV15,TRBD1,TRBJ1-2,CATSRRTGGGGYTF
TRBV2,TRBD2,TRBJ2-7,CASSQLAGSNEQYF
TRBV24-1,NA,TRBJ1-2,CATSDSGDDYGYTF
TRBV12-3/TRBV12-4,NA,TRBJ1-2,CASSPGGVDGYTF
TRBV7-7,NA,TRBJ2-7,CASRPGTSFSYEQYF
TRBV10-3,TRBD1,TRBJ1-5,CAISPGTGVMINQPQHF
TRBV7-2,NA,TRBJ2-7,CASSLGTGRSYEQYF
TRBV20-1,TRBD1,TRBJ1-3,CSAPKQGRVSGNTIYF
TRBV11-2,TRBD2,TRBJ2-6,CASSLLFRTSGEGGANVLTF
TRBV29-1,TRBD1,TRBJ1-5,CSVRTGSNQPQHF
TRBV7-9,NA,TRBJ1-1,CASVSENTEAFF
TRBV5-1,TRBD2,TRBJ2-2,CASTRTSGANTGELFF
TRBV20-1,NA,TRBJ2-7,CSVKVDTYEQYF
TRBV29-1,TRBD2,TRBJ2-7,CGVVTRTSVYYEQYF
TRBV10-3,NA,TRBJ1-2,CAISESARSYGYTF